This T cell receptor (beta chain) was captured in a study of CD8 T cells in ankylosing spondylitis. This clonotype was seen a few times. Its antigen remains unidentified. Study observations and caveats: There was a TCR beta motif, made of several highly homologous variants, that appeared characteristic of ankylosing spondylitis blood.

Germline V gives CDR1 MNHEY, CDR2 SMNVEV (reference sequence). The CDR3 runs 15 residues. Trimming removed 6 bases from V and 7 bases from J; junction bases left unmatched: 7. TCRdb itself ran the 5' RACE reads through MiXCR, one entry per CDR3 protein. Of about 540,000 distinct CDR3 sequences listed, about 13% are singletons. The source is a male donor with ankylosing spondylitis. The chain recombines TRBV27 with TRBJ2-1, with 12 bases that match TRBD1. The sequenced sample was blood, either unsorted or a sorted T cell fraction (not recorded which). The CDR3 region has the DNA TGTGCCAGCAGCCTCGGGACAGGGGGCTCGAATGAGCAGTTCTTC. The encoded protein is CASSLGTGGSNEQFF.